This TCR beta chain was profiled in a study of T cell responses to AZD1222 COVID-19 vaccine (dated by TCRdb to about 2021). Regarding the complete study: AZD1222 recipients whose second dose came at about 4 weeks and those whose second dose came at about 12 weeks were combined into one group, since spike-specific TCR depth and breadth did not differ between the two schedules. Enrollment into the trials was organized by age into subgroups of 18-55, 56-69 and 70-plus years, and those subgroups contained roughly 160, 29 and 62 TCR-sequenced participants, respectively. A total of 233 trial participants underwent TCR sequencing, of whom about 200 had received two doses of AZD1222 and roughly 26 had received two doses of the MenACWY control vaccine.

The CDR3 regions of human TCRbeta chains were analyzed by immunosequencing. The authors' pipeline ran thus. Repertoire TCRs were matched against a reference library of SARS-CoV-2-specific TCRs generated with the MIRA antigen-specificity platform. Breadth was defined as the fraction of unique TCRs that were SARS-CoV-2-associated, and depth was defined as the fraction of total T cells that were SARS-CoV-2-associated. Using the MIRA data, every spike-specific TCR was mapped to the spike region that the TCR reacted to and assigned to either a CD4 or a CD8 class. Log10-transformed breadth and depth values were compared by one-way ANOVA with Sidak's multiple comparisons tests. TCRdb re-hosts the immuneACCESS table, in-frame sequences only. Its copies lack some clones; in the studies checked, an unresolved V gene accounts for under half of them, and the cause for the rest is not known. That table gives V, J and clone size, and the DNA gave D and trimming. The sample table contains about 72,000 clones; only one count was recorded for roughly 84% of them. The leading ten clones occupy around 24% of the sample.

The germline V gene (reference sequence) specifies LNHDA as CDR1 and SQIVND as CDR2. Trimming at the junction amounts to 4 bases on V and 3 bases on J, and the germline ends lie 9 bases apart. From the cysteine up to the phenylalanine, the CDR3 has a length of 13 residues. Here the CDR3 DNA is all that survives: 39 bases in frame from base 1. Findings and caveats that apply to the study as a whole: Nearly half of unique spike-specific TCRs reportedly recognized epitopes outside regions mutated in the B.1.351 and B.1.1.7 variants. Because no day 14 peak-response samples were available, repertoires were characterized only after the peak T cell response. Participants were mostly white British, with more females than males. The authors suggested clonal diversity may have been underestimated. Conclusions about previously exposed vaccinees are limited because only five to seven AZD1222 recipients were SARS-CoV-2 seropositive at baseline. The 56-69-year group was small, and its depth increase did not reach significance, likely because of low power. The whole spike protein was spanned by vaccine-associated CD4 TCRs, and dominant responses were seen in regions 160-218 and 743-854. After two AZD1222 doses, both the breadth and the depth of spike-specific TCRs were significantly higher than at day 0 and than in MenACWY recipients.

The time point label here, explained by the study, means: baseline before first vaccination. The vaccinee samples were drawn from two UK trials, COV001 and COV002, one of which was a single-blind randomized controlled phase 2/3 trial testing AZD1222 (ChAdOx1 nCoV-19) in healthy adults. For TCRbeta chain sequencing, PBMC samples from trial participants were taken at day 0 and at day 28 after the second dose. In its sample, this clone was seen a few times. No antigen is known for it. Base qualities are missing; no much larger clone stands one base away. This clonotype was obtained from an adult in good health. The chain is made from TRBV19 and TRBJ1-1, with no reliable assignment of the D segment. This material consisted of peripheral blood, taken on day 0 of AZD1222 vaccination. The DNA sequence is TGTGCCAGTAGTACTACGGAGGACACTGAAGCTTTCTTT. It codes for CASSTTEDTEAFF.